The sequence of this T cell receptor (beta chain) was determined in a study of T cell responses to AZD1222 COVID-19 vaccine. Germline V gene data show CDR1 as SEHNR and CDR2 as FQNEAQ (reference sequence). With V trimmed by 1 base and J by 9 bases, 9 bases remained unmatched. The CDR3 consists of 16 residues. Study-wide findings and caveats: Seropositivity was recorded at baseline in only six AZD1222 recipients.

Second-dose timings of about 4 or about 12 weeks were pooled. Profiled with immunoSEQ multiplex PCR; TCRdb holds only in-frame clones, not every one. The sample lists roughly 180,000 clones; approximately 90% were seen once. As regards this clone: Its antigen is unknown.

The rearrangement links TRBV7-9 to TRBJ2-1; 10 bases match TRBD2. This clonotype originated in an adult who received the AZD1222 COVID-19 vaccine. Sequences were derived from peripheral blood, sampled 28 days after the second AZD1222 dose. The CDR3 DNA reads TGTGCCAGCAGCTTAGTAGCGGGAGGTCCCCCGAGTGAGCAGTTCTTC. Translating gives CASSLVAGGPPSEQFF.